Below, 22 T cell receptor beta chains from the same sample are listed, as sequenced in a study of graft-versus-host responses after intestinal transplantation. Their antigens remain unidentified. Produced via immunoSEQ multiplex PCR; TCRdb's table is partial and in-frame only. Here the sample spans 99,000 or so clones, about 90% being singletons. Sequenced here: unstimulated CD4+ T cells sorted from spleen or lymph node cells, sampled before intestinal transplant. These receptors were obtained from a human donor who received an intestinal transplant.

The chain couples TRBV6-6 to TRBJ2-1; 8 nucleotides line up with TRBD2. The CDR3 has 13 amino acids. V dropped 4 bases and J dropped 10; count of bases not matched to a gene: 6. The germline gives CDR1 MNHNY, CDR2 SVGAGI (reference sequence). CDR3 in amino acids: CASSFLREGEQFF. Here the CDR3 DNA reads TGTGCCAGCAGTTTTCTCCGGGAGGGGGAGCAGTTCTTC.

This chain connects TRBV30 to TRBJ1-2; D gene ambiguous. Germline-derived CDR1 and CDR2 are GTSNPN and SVGIG (reference sequence). The germline V and J ends were trimmed by 2 bases and 3 bases, with 7 bases remaining between them. The CDR3 length is 12 residues. This CDR3 reads CAWSIGDYGYTF. The CDR3, as DNA: TGTGCCTGGAGTATCGGGGACTATGGCTACACCTTC. Looking up the rest from reference TRBV30 and TRBJ1-2 gives the full variable domain: SQTIHQWPATLVQPVGSPLSLECTVEGTSNPNLYWYRQAAGRGLQLLFYSVGIGQISSEVPQNLSASRPQDRQFILSSKKLLLSDSGFYLCAWSIGDYGYTFGSGTRLTVV.

This sequence joins TRBV29-1 and TRBJ2-7; D tentatively fits TRBD1 or TRBD2 (5 bases each). The CDR3 spans 13 residues. Germline lookup yields CDR1 SQVTM and CDR2 ANQGSEA. Trimming stripped 5 bases from V and 4 bases from J, with 15 bases between. The CDR3 loop reads CSVSFGARYEQYF. CDR3 in DNA: TGCAGCGTTTCTTTCGGGGCCCGATACGAGCAGTACTTC.

The V gene is TRBV21-1, the J gene TRBJ2-7; TRBD1, the table's D call, lacks a check against the DNA. TRBV21-1 is a recognized pseudogene. CDR3 length: 18 amino acids. As DNA, the CDR3 is TGTGCCAGCAGCAAAGAGACTGAGGAATCAGGGGTTGGCGACGAGCAGTACTTC. Protein: CASSKETEESGVGDEQYF.

The chain couples TRBV12-5 to TRBJ2-7; TRBD1 matches at 10 bases. From germline, CDR1 is LGHNT and CDR2 FRNRAP. The CDR3 covers 14 residues. The V segment lost 5 bases and the J segment 2 bases; nucleotides outside the gene matches: 3. The CDR3 spells CASGPDRGTYEQYF. In nucleotides, the CDR3 is TGTGCTAGTGGTCCGGACAGGGGGACCTACGAGCAGTACTTC.

This clone turned up a few times. The J gene is TRBJ1-3, the V gene TRBV27; D not certain. Germline lookup yields CDR1 MNHEY and CDR2 SMNVEV (reference sequence). The CDR3 extends over 13 amino acids. V lost 0 bases to trimming and J lost 2 bases, with 2 bases between them. The CDR3 DNA reads as TGTGCCAGCAGTTTATCAACTGGAAACACCATATATTTT. This sequence encodes CASSLSTGNTIYF.

The chain employs TRBV2 and TRBJ2-2; possible D gene TRBD2, 5 bases. The CDR3 loop spans 16 amino acids. CDR1 and CDR2 (germline): SNHLY, FYNNEI. Trimming left V 3 bases short and J 0 bases short, with 11 bases between. CDR3: CASSDFAGTNTGELFF. CDR3 DNA: TGTGCCAGCAGTGACTTCGCCGGGACGAACACCGGGGAGCTGTTTTTT.

The V and J genes are TRBV19 and TRBJ1-5; perhaps TRBD1 as D (5 bases). V lost 3 bases and J 9 bases, leaving 15 bases between the germline ends. This CDR3 has 14 residues. The germline CDR1 and CDR2 sequences are LNHDA and SQIVND (reference sequence). CDR3 DNA sequence: TGTGCCAGTAGTATGGGGACCCCCGGTTGGCCCCAGCATTTT. Translation: CASSMGTPGWPQHF.

V gene TRBV19 combines with J gene TRBJ2-5, with D maybe TRBD2 (5 bases). V shed 3 bases and J shed 4 bases, with 12 bases lying between them. This CDR3 comprises 14 residues. Germline V CDR1 and CDR2: LNHDA, SQIVND (reference sequence). CDR3 sequence: CASSISGRGETQYF. For the CDR3, the DNA is TGTGCCAGTAGTATTTCGGGGAGAGGAGAGACCCAGTACTTC.

This rearrangement joins TRBV7-9 to TRBJ1-3; D unresolved. Germline CDR1 SEHNR, CDR2 FQNEAQ (reference sequence). This CDR3 spans 13 amino acids. Trimming took 3 bases from V and 7 from J, leaving 10 bases between them. CDR3 residues: CASSFPVFNTIYF. In DNA, the CDR3 is TGTGCCAGCAGCTTTCCCGTGTTCAACACCATATATTTT.

The chain carries TRBV7-9 and TRBJ2-7; a weak D match, TRBD2 (6 bases). Germline loops: CDR1 SEHNR, CDR2 FQNEAQ (reference sequence). The CDR3 has 13 amino acids. With 10 bases removed from V and 5 bases from J, the gap between germline ends came to 18 bases. The CDR3: CATFDAGGNEQYF. CDR3 nucleotides: TGTGCCACCTTCGACGCCGGGGGTAACGAGCAGTACTTC.

J is TRBJ2-5 and V is TRBV5-1; TRBD1 aligns across 7 bases. This CDR3 is 15 amino acids long. Germline loops: CDR1 SGHRS, CDR2 YFSETQ. V lost 4 bases to trimming and J lost 2 bases; unmatched junction nucleotides: 8. CDR3 protein: CASSLLGTEQETQYF. DNA for the CDR3: TGCGCCAGCAGCCTCCTAGGGACAGAACAAGAGACCCAGTACTTC.

This clone was seen once. J is TRBJ2-2 and V is TRBV7-6; 8 positions agree with TRBD1. The CDR3 covers 13 residues. Germline-derived CDR1 and CDR2 are SGHVS and FNYEAQ. J was trimmed by 8 bases and V by 4 bases; bases with no gene match: 3. CDR3 nucleotides: TGTGCCAGCAGCTCCAGGGGGCAAGGGGAGCTGTTTTTT. Its protein is CASSSRGQGELFF.

The rearrangement joins TRBV6-1 to TRBJ1-4, with D perhaps TRBD1 (5 bases). This CDR3 comprises 16 residues. In germline, CDR1 is MNHNS, CDR2 SASEGT. Trimming removed 4 bases at V and 8 bases at J, with 20 bases between. CDR3 nucleotides: TGTGCCAGCAGTGGGTTATTGGGGCATTCCGGGGAAAAACTGTTTTTT. Protein product: CASSGLLGHSGEKLFF.

The genes are TRBV5-1 and TRBJ2-7, with 11 positions matching TRBD1. J gave up 5 bases and V 4 bases, and 8 bases lay outside the gene matches. CDR1 is SGHRS, CDR2 YFSETQ, per germline. CDR3 length equals 15 residues. CDR3 amino acids: CASSPHRDRGDEQYF. The DNA for the CDR3 is TGCGCCAGCAGCCCACACCGGGACAGGGGGGACGAGCAGTACTTC.

This clone was detected only once. This sequence joins TRBV6-5 and TRBJ1-1; TRBD1 might be the D (5 bases). The CDR3 spans 14 residues. Germline assignment: CDR1 MNHEY and CDR2 SVGAGI. Trimming shortened V by 0 bases and J by 6 bases, and 11 bases separated the two germline ends. Here the CDR3 reads CASSYSQGYSEAFF. The CDR3, as DNA: TGTGCCAGCAGTTACTCTCAGGGATACTCTGAAGCTTTCTTT.

The CDR3 spells CASSSRGLAAYEQYF. DNA of the CDR3: TGTGCCAGCAGCTCCAGGGGACTAGCGGCCTACGAGCAGTACTTC. This chain uses TRBV11-1 with TRBJ2-7; 11 nucleotides align to TRBD2. V trimming: 4 bases; J trimming: 2 bases; junction bases outside the gene matches: 4. This CDR3 has 15 amino acids. The germline gives CDR1 SGHAT, CDR2 FQDESV (reference sequence).

The chain combines TRBV6-1 with TRBJ1-1; a possible D gene is TRBD1 (6 bases). The V end lost 9 bases, the J end lost 1 base, and 12 bases lay between the germline ends. CDR1 is MNHNS and CDR2 is SASEGT in the germline V gene. This CDR3 contains 13 residues. The CDR3 DNA reads as TGTGCCAGTGAACGGGGGCGGAACACTGAAGCTTTCTTT. Its protein is CASERGRNTEAFF.

This sequence joins TRBV5-1 and TRBJ2-3, with TRBD1 matching over 12 bases. The CDR3 covers 15 residues. Per germline, CDR1 SGHRS and CDR2 YFSETQ. V was clipped by 3 bases and J by 4 bases; unmatched bases: 3. Here the CDR3 reads CASSSGTGGPDTQYF. The CDR3 bases are TGCGCCAGCAGCTCCGGGACAGGGGGCCCAGATACGCAGTATTTT.

This clone was seen more than once but under ten times. The gene calls are TRBV6-1 and TRBJ2-7; the match to TRBD2 covers 12 bases. This CDR3 comprises 14 residues. The germline CDR1 and CDR2 sequences are MNHNS and SASEGT. V shed 6 bases, J shed 3 bases, and the junction held 3 bases outside the gene matches. CDR3 DNA sequence: TGTGCCAGCAGATTACTAGCGGGAGGCTACGAGCAGTACTTC. As protein: CASRLLAGGYEQYF.

This chain uses TRBV6-6 with TRBJ2-7; TRBD2 might be the D (6 bases). Trimming took off 6 bases at V and 4 bases at J, with 16 bases between the two ends. This CDR3 has 14 amino acids. Germline V gene data show CDR1 as MNHNY and CDR2 as SVGAGI (reference sequence). This CDR3 reads CASRDIRGRYEQYF. CDR3 nucleotide sequence: TGTGCCAGCAGAGATATTAGAGGGAGGTACGAGCAGTACTTC.

The chain carries TRBV2 and TRBJ2-6; 7 nucleotides line up with TRBD1. This CDR3 is built from 15 residues. The germline gives CDR1 SNHLY, CDR2 FYNNEI. The V gene end was trimmed by 7 bases and the J gene end by 4 bases; junction bases not matched to a gene: 7. The CDR3, as DNA: TGTGCCAGCACCGTGAGGGGGCTGGGGGCCAACGTCCTGACTTTC. This codes for CASTVRGLGANVLTF.